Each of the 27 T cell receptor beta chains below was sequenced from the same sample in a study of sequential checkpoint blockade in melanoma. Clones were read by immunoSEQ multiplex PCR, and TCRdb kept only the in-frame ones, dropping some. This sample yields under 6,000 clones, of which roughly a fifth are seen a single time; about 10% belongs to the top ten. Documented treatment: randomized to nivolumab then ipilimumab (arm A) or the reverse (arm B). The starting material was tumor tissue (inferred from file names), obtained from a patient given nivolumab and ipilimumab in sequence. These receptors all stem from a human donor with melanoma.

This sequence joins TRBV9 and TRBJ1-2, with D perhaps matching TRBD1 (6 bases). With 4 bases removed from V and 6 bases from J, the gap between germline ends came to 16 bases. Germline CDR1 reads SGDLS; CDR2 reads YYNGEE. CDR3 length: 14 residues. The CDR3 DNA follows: TGTGCCAGCAGCCCCGGGACACTGGGACATGGCTACACCTTC. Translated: CASSPGTLGHGYTF. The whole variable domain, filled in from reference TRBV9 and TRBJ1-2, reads DSGVTQTPKHLITATGQRVTLRCSPRSGDLSVYWYQQSLDQGLQFLIQYYNGEERAKGNILERFSAQQFPDLHSELNLSSLELGDSALYFCASSPGTLGHGYTFGSGTRLTVV.

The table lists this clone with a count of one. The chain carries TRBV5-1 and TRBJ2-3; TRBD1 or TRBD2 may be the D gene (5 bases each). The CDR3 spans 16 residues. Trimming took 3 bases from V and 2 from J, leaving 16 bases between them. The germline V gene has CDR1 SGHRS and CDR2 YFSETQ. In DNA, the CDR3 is TGCGCCAGCAGCTCCGGGACCGCCAGAGACACAGATACGCAGTATTTT. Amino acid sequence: CASSSGTARDTDTQYF.

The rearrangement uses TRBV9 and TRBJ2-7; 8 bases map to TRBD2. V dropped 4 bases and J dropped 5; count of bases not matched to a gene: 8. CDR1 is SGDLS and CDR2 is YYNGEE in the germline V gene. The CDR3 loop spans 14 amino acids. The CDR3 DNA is TGTGCCAGCAGCTTAGGACTAGCTATCGACGAGCAGTACTTC. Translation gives CASSLGLAIDEQYF.

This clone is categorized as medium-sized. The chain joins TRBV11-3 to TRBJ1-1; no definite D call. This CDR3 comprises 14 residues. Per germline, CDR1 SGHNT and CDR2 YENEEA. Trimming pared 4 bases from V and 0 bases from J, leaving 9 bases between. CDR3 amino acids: CASSYSVLNTEAFF. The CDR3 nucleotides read TGTGCCAGCAGCTATTCGGTACTGAACACTGAAGCTTTCTTT.

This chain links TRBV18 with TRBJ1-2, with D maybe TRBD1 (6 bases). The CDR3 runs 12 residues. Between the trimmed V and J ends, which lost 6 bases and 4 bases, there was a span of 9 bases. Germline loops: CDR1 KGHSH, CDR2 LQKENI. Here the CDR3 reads CASSTGIYGYTF. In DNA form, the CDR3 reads TGTGCCAGCTCGACAGGTATCTATGGCTACACCTTC. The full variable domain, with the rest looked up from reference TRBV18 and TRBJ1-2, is NAGVMQNPRHLVRRRGQEARLRCSPMKGHSHVYWYRQLPEEGLKFMVYLQKENIIDESGMPKERFSAEFPKEGPSILRIQQVVRGDSAAYFCASSTGIYGYTFGSGTRLTVV.

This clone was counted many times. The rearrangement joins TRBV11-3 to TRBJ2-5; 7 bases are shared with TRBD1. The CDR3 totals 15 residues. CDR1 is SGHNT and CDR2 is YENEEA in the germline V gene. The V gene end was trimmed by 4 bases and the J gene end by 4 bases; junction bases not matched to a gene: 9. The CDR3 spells CASSSPTGAGETQYF. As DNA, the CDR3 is TGTGCCAGCAGCTCCCCTACAGGGGCCGGAGAGACCCAGTACTTC.

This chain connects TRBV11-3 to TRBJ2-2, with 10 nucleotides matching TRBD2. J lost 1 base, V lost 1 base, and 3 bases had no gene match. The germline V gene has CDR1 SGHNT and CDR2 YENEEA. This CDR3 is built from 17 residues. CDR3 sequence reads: CASSLVRTSGNTGELFF. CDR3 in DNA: TGTGCCAGCAGCTTAGTACGGACTAGCGGGAACACCGGGGAGCTGTTTTTT.

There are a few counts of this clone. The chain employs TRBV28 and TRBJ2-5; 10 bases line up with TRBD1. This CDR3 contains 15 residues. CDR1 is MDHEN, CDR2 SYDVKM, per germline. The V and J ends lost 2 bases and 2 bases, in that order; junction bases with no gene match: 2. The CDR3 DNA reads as TGTGCCAGCAGTTTAGCGGGACAGGGGCAAGAGACCCAGTACTTC. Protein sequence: CASSLAGQGQETQYF.

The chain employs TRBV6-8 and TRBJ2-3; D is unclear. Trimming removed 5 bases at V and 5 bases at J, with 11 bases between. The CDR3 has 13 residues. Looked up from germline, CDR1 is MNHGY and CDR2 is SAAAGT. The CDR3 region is CASSVEWGDTQYF. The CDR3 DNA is TGTGCCAGCAGTGTGGAGTGGGGAGATACGCAGTATTTT.

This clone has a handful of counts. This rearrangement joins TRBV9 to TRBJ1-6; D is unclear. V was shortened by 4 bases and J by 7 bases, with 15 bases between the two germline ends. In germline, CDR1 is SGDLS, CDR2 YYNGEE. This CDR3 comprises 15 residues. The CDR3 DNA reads TGTGCCAGCAGCCCCCGTGCGGGCAGGAATTCACCCCTCCACTTT. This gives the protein CASSPRAGRNSPLHF.

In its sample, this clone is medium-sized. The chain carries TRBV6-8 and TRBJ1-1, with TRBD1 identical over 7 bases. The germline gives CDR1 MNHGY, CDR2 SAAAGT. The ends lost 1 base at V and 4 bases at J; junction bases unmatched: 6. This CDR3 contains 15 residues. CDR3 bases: TGTGCCAGCAGTTACTGGAAATACAGGGGCACTGAAGCTTTCTTT. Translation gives CASSYWKYRGTEAFF.

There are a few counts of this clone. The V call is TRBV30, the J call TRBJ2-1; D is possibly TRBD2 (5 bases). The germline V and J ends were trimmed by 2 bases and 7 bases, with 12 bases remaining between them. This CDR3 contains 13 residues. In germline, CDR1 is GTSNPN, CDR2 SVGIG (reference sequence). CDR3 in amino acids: CAWSPEGWNEQFF. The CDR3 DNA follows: TGTGCCTGGAGTCCCGAGGGTTGGAATGAGCAGTTCTTC.

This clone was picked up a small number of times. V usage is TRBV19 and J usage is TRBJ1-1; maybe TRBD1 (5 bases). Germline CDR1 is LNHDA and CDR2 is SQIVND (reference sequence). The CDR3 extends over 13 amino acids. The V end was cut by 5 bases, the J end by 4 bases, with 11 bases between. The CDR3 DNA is TGTGCCAGTAGTGCGACAGTAGGCACTGAAGCTTTCTTT. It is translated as CASSATVGTEAFF.

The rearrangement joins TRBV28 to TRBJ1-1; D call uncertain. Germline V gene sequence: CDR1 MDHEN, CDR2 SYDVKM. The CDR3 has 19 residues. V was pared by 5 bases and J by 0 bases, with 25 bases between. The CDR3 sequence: CASSLYDWIMRPMNTEAFF. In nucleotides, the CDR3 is TGTGCCAGCAGTCTCTACGATTGGATAATGAGACCCATGAACACTGAAGCTTTCTTT. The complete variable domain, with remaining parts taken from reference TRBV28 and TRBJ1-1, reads DVKVTQSSRYLVKRTGEKVFLECVQDMDHENMFWYRQDPGLGLRLIYFSYDVKMKEKGDIPEGYSVSREKKERFSLILESASTNQTSMYLCASSLYDWIMRPMNTEAFFGQGTRLTVV.

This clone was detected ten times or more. Written as DNA, the CDR3 is TGTGCCAGCAGTGACGGGGGATTCTATGGCTACACCTTC. Its protein is CASSDGGFYGYTF. The chain has TRBV6-8 and TRBJ1-2; D is perhaps TRBD1 (5 bases). CDR1 is MNHGY, CDR2 SAAAGT, per germline. Trimming took 5 bases from V and 4 from J, leaving 11 bases between them. The CDR3 spans 13 residues.

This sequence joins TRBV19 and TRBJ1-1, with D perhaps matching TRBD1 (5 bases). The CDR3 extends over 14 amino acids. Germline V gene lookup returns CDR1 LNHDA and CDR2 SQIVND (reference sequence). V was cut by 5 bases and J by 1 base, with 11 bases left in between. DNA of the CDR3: TGTGCCAGTAGTGCCGTCCAGGGGAACACTGAAGCTTTCTTT. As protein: CASSAVQGNTEAFF.

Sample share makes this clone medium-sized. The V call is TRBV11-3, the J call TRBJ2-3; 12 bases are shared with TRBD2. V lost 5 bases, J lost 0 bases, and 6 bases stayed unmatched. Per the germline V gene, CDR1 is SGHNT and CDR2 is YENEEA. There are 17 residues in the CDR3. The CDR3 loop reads CASSGGLAGISTDTQYF. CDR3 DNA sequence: TGTGCCAGCAGCGGGGGACTAGCGGGTATTAGCACAGATACGCAGTATTTT.

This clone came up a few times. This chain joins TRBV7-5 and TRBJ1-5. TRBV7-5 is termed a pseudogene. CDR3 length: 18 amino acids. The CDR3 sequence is CASSLAPGGGSSNQPQHF. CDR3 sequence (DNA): TGTGCCAGCAGCTTGGCCCCAGGGGGGGGGAGTAGCAATCAGCCCCAGCATTTT.

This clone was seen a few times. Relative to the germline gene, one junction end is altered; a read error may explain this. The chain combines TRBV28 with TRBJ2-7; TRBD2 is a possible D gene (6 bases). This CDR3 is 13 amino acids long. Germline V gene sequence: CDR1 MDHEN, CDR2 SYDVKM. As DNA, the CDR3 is TGTGCCAGCAGTTCCGAGGGACTGCTTTCGAAGGTGTTC. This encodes CASSSEGLLSKVF.

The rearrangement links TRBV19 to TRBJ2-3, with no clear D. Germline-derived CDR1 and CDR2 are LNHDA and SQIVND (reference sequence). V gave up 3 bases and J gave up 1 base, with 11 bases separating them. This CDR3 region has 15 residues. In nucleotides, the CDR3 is TGTGCCAGTAGTATGGAGACTGTCGGCACAGATACGCAGTATTTT. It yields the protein CASSMETVGTDTQYF.

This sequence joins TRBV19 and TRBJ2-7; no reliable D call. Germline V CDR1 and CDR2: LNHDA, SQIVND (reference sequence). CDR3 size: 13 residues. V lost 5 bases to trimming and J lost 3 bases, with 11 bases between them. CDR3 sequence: CASSPGLSYEQYF. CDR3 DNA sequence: TGTGCCAGTAGTCCCGGGCTTAGCTACGAGCAGTACTTC.

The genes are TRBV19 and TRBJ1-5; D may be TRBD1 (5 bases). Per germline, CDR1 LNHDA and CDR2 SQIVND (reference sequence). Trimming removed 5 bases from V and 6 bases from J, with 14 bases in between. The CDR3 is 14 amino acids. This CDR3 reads CASSPLGGFQPQHF. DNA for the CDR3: TGTGCCAGTAGTCCCCTTGGGGGTTTTCAGCCCCAGCATTTT.

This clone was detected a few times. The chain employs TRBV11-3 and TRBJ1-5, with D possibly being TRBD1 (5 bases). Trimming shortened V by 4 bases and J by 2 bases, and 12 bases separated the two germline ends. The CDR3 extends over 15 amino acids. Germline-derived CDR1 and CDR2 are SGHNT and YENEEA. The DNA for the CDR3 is TGTGCCAGCAGCTCGGGGCCCGGTGGCAATCAGCCCCAGCATTTT. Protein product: CASSSGPGGNQPQHF.

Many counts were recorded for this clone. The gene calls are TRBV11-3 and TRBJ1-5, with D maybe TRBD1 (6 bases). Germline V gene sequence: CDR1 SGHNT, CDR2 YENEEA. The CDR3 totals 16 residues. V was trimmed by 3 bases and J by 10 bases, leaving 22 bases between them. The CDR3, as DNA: TGTGCCAGCAGCTTGGCGGTGGGGCAGGGGATTCTTCCCCAGCATTTT. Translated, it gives CASSLAVGQGILPQHF.

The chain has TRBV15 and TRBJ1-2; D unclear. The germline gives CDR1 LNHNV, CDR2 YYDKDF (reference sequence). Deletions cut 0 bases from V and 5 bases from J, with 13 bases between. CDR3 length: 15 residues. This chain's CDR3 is CATSREGRLRYGYTF. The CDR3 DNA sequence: TGTGCCACCAGCAGAGAGGGCAGGTTGAGGTATGGCTACACCTTC. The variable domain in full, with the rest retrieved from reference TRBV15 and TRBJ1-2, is DAMVIQNPRYQVTQFGKPVTLSCSQTLNHNVMYWYQQKSSQAPKLLFHYYDKDFNNEADTPDNFQSRRPNTSFCFLDIRSPGLGDTAMYLCATSREGRLRYGYTFGSGTRLTVV.

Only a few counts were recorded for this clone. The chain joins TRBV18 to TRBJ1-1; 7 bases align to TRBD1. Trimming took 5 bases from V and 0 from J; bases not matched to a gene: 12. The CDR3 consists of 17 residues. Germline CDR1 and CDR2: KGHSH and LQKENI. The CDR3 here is CASSSRAGGNMNTEAFF. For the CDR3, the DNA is TGTGCCAGCTCATCCAGAGCAGGGGGGAACATGAACACTGAAGCTTTCTTT.

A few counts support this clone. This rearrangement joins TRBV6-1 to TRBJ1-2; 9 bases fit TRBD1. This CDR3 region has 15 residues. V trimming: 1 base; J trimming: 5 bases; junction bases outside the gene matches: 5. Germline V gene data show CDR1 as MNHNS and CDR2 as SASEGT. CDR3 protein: CASSEGTGANYGYTF. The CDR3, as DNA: TGTGCCAGCAGTGAAGGGACAGGGGCGAATTATGGCTACACCTTC.